These 26 T cell receptor beta chains were all obtained from the same sample, sequenced in a study of shared clonotypes between healthy human individuals. Method: immunoSEQ multiplex PCR; TCRdb's copy keeps in-frame clones and lacks some. The sample contains roughly 2 million clones, 95% of which appear only once. Sequenced sample: naive CD4+ T cells sorted from blood. Regarding subset: CD45RA+ positively selected. These receptors all stem from a man aged 18 to 30 in good health.

V is TRBV28 and J is TRBJ2-7; maybe TRBD2 (5 bases). Deletions cut 3 bases from V and 5 bases from J, with 17 bases between. The CDR3 loop spans 15 amino acids. The germline V gene has CDR1 MDHEN and CDR2 SYDVKM. In DNA, the CDR3 is TGTGCCAGCAGTTTCGTCGGACCCGGGATGAACGAGCAGTACTTC. The encoded protein is CASSFVGPGMNEQYF.

The chain has TRBV6-5 and TRBJ1-6, with D possibly matching TRBD1 (6 bases). The CDR3 is made up of 12 amino acids. The V end was cut by 7 bases, the J end by 9 bases, with 10 bases between. Looked up from germline, CDR1 is MNHEY and CDR2 is SVGAGI. This chain's CDR3 is CASIGGSSPLHF. CDR3 DNA: TGTGCCAGCATAGGGGGGAGTTCACCCCTCCACTTT.

The V gene is TRBV1, the J gene TRBJ1-4; TRBD1 is taken as the D call from the table, unchecked against the DNA. TRBV1 is a recognized pseudogene. The CDR3 runs to 15 residues. In nucleotides, the CDR3 is TGCACCAGCAGCCCCACAGGGCGAAGAAACGAAAAACTGTTTTTT. This gives the protein CTSSPTGRRNEKLFF.

V is TRBV29-1 and J is TRBJ1-1, with a possible D match to TRBD1 (6 bases). The V gene lost 7 bases and the J gene lost 0 bases, with 12 bases spanning the gap. The CDR3 spans 13 residues. In germline, CDR1 is SQVTM, CDR2 ANQGSEA. The CDR3 is CSERDKMNTEAFF. The CDR3 bases are TGCAGCGAACGGGACAAAATGAACACTGAAGCTTTCTTT.

The chain carries TRBV9 and TRBJ2-5; 8 positions match TRBD1. V was pared by 3 bases and J by 2 bases, with 3 bases of the junction left unmatched. In germline, CDR1 is SGDLS, CDR2 YYNGEE. The CDR3 sequence is 14 residues long. CDR3 residues: CASSAGTGQETQYF. DNA for the CDR3: TGTGCCAGCAGCGCCGGGACAGGACAAGAGACCCAGTACTTC.

The chain combines TRBV19 with TRBJ1-5, with D tentatively TRBD1 (6 bases). The germline gives CDR1 LNHDA, CDR2 SQIVND (reference sequence). Trimming pared 6 bases from V and 0 bases from J, leaving 18 bases between. This CDR3 contains 17 residues. For the CDR3, the DNA is TGTGCCAGTAGCCTAGGACAGTCAGCTTATAGCAATCAGCCCCAGCATTTT. Protein: CASSLGQSAYSNQPQHF.

In DNA, the CDR3 is TGTGCCAGCAGTGGGATTCGGACACAAGCTTTCTTT. Protein sequence: CASSGIRTQAFF. This chain joins TRBV6-6 and TRBJ1-1, with D maybe TRBD1 (5 bases). This CDR3 region has 12 residues. Trimming pared 5 bases from V and 9 bases from J, leaving 13 bases between. Germline CDR1 is MNHNY and CDR2 is SVGAGI (reference sequence).

This rearrangement joins TRBV9 to TRBJ2-7; D call uncertain. Germline V gives CDR1 SGDLS, CDR2 YYNGEE. This CDR3 is 15 amino acids long. V lost 0 bases to trimming and J lost 3 bases, with 13 bases between them. In DNA form, the CDR3 reads TGTGCCAGCAGCGTAGGTTCCACCAAGGACTACGAGCAGTACTTC. Amino acids: CASSVGSTKDYEQYF.

The chain employs TRBV4-3 and TRBJ2-3, with 12 positions matching TRBD2. CDR1 is LGHNA, CDR2 YSLEER, per germline. The trim removed 4 bases at V and 4 bases at J, leaving 6 bases unmatched. The CDR3 runs to 16 residues. The CDR3 here is CASSRRTSGVADTQYF. The DNA of the CDR3 is TGCGCCAGCAGCCGTCGGACTAGCGGGGTCGCAGATACGCAGTATTTT.

The chain links TRBV11-2 to TRBJ1-1, with a tentative D call TRBD1 (5 bases). Per the germline V gene, CDR1 is SGHAT and CDR2 is FQNNGV. V lost 4 bases and J 5 bases, leaving 17 bases between the germline ends. The CDR3 totals 15 residues. The CDR3 DNA follows: TGTGCCAGCAGCTCCCGGACACTCCTGGGGACTGAAGCTTTCTTT. Its translation is CASSSRTLLGTEAFF.

The chain uses TRBV5-5 and TRBJ1-6; D is unresolved. Germline V gene lookup returns CDR1 SGHKS and CDR2 YYEKEE (reference sequence). The V end was cut by 4 bases, the J end by 0 bases, with 17 bases between. The CDR3 length is 18 residues. The CDR3 spells CASSLAGQLGSYNSPLHF. The CDR3 DNA reads TGTGCCAGCAGCCTGGCCGGGCAACTAGGCTCCTATAATTCACCCCTCCACTTT.

The genes are TRBV4-3 and TRBJ2-3; 9 bases line up with TRBD2. The CDR3 has 22 residues. Germline-derived CDR1 and CDR2 are LGHNA and YSLEER. V was clipped by 0 bases and J by 5 bases; unmatched bases: 24. The chain's CDR3 is CASSQEIGRLADHKTSLDTQYF. Written as DNA, the CDR3 is TGCGCCAGCAGCCAAGAGATTGGGCGACTAGCGGACCACAAGACGTCCCTAGATACGCAGTATTTT.

This clone was recorded only once. The V gene is TRBV4-3, the J gene TRBJ1-2, with D possibly matching TRBD1 (6 bases). This CDR3 has 16 residues. With 4 bases removed from V and 1 base from J, the gap between germline ends came to 16 bases. Germline loops: CDR1 LGHNA, CDR2 YSLEER. The CDR3 nucleotides are TGCGCCAGCAGCCCTTCAGGGCCAGGGGATAACTATGGCTACACCTTC. Protein sequence: CASSPSGPGDNYGYTF.

The V gene is TRBV4-3, the J gene TRBJ1-5, with unresolved D. V lost 4 bases and J lost 6, with 10 bases in between. CDR3 length equals 13 residues. Germline V CDR1 and CDR2: LGHNA, YSLEER. DNA of the CDR3: TGCGCCAGCAGCCGTGAGGACGGTCAGCCCCAGCATTTT. It specifies CASSREDGQPQHF.

V gene TRBV15 combines with J gene TRBJ2-7; 8 bases are shared with TRBD1. Germline-derived CDR1 and CDR2 are LNHNV and YYDKDF (reference sequence). The CDR3 is 15 residues long. The junction had 11 bases not matched to a gene; V was cut back by 4 bases and J by 6 bases. CDR3 in amino acids: CATSKDREVALEQYF. Written as DNA, the CDR3 is TGTGCCACCAGCAAGGACAGGGAAGTCGCCCTCGAGCAGTACTTC.

The V and J genes are TRBV7-2 and TRBJ2-5; D not certain. Germline V lookup: CDR1 SGHTA, CDR2 FQGNSA. V was cut by 4 bases and J by 4 bases, with 10 bases left in between. The CDR3 is made up of 13 amino acids. CDR3 protein: CASSSDGGETQYF. The CDR3 DNA sequence: TGTGCCAGCAGCTCTGACGGCGGAGAGACCCAGTACTTC.

V is TRBV2 and J is TRBJ1-1; D possibly corresponds to TRBD1 (5 bases). Looked up from germline, CDR1 is SNHLY and CDR2 is FYNNEI. The CDR3 contains 12 residues. V was cut by 7 bases and J by 2 bases, with 8 bases left in between. The CDR3 region is CASTGQNTEAFF. The CDR3 DNA reads as TGTGCCAGCACAGGACAAAACACTGAAGCTTTCTTT.

The rearrangement uses TRBV7-2 and TRBJ2-2; D unresolved. V dropped 5 bases and J dropped 8 bases, with 15 bases sitting between them. From germline, CDR1 is SGHTA and CDR2 FQGNSA. CDR3 size: 14 residues. In DNA form, the CDR3 reads TGTGCCAGCAGCACCCTGCTGAATATAGGGGAGCTGTTTTTT. Encoded protein: CASSTLLNIGELFF.

The gene calls are TRBV2 and TRBJ1-2; 7 bases fit TRBD1. The CDR3 runs to 14 residues. CDR1 is SNHLY and CDR2 is FYNNEI in the germline V gene. Trimming removed 5 bases from V and 2 bases from J; junction bases left unmatched: 5. CDR3 residues: CASSFGQENYGYTF. In nucleotides, the CDR3 is TGTGCCAGCAGTTTCGGACAGGAGAACTATGGCTACACCTTC.

The genes are TRBV5-4 and TRBJ2-1; TRBD2 aligns across 10 bases. CDR3 length equals 15 residues. With 5 bases clipped from V and 3 bases from J, the junction kept 5 bases outside the gene matches. The V gene's germline CDR1 is SGHNT and CDR2 YYREEE (reference sequence). The CDR3, as DNA: TGTGCCAGCAGTCCAACTAGCGGGGTCTACAATGAGCAGTTCTTC. Translation: CASSPTSGVYNEQFF.

CDR3 residues: CASTAGRSYEQYF. The DNA of the CDR3 is TGTGCCAGCACCGCAGGGAGATCCTACGAGCAGTACTTC. The chain has TRBV2 and TRBJ2-7; possibly TRBD1 or TRBD2 for D (5 bases each). The length of the CDR3 is 13 residues. The germline V gene has CDR1 SNHLY and CDR2 FYNNEI. Trimming took 7 bases from V and 1 from J, leaving 11 bases between them.

The V call is TRBV6-5, the J call TRBJ2-7; 7 bases map to TRBD2. Trimming cost V 5 bases and J 4 bases; bases outside gene matches: 8. CDR3 length: 14 residues. Germline V gene lookup returns CDR1 MNHEY and CDR2 SVGAGI. CDR3: CASSPAGTTYEQYF. CDR3 in DNA: TGTGCCAGCAGTCCGGCCGGGACTACATACGAGCAGTACTTC.

The chain couples TRBV2 to TRBJ1-1, with a possible D match to TRBD1 (6 bases). CDR3 length equals 13 residues. The V and J ends lost 6 bases and 0 bases respectively, with 8 bases between them. Germline values: CDR1 SNHLY, CDR2 FYNNEI. Here the CDR3 reads CASRQGVNTEAFF. In DNA form, the CDR3 reads TGTGCCAGCAGACAGGGTGTGAACACTGAAGCTTTCTTT.

The chain carries TRBV30 and TRBJ2-7; 7 bases match TRBD2. Germline CDR1 GTSNPN, CDR2 SVGIG (reference sequence). V trimming: 2 bases; J trimming: 9 bases; junction bases outside the gene matches: 7. The CDR3 is 12 amino acids. The CDR3 DNA reads TGTGCCTGGAGTCGACTAGCTGATCCGCAGTACTTC. Its translation is CAWSRLADPQYF.

The chain employs TRBV29-1 and TRBJ1-1, with D possibly matching TRBD1 (5 bases). Looked up from germline, CDR1 is SQVTM and CDR2 is ANQGSEA. V lost 6 bases and J 6 bases, leaving 20 bases between the germline ends. CDR3 length: 14 residues. CDR3 loop: CSVKRGTSVPEAFF. The CDR3 bases are TGCAGCGTCAAAAGGGGTACCTCGGTTCCTGAAGCTTTCTTT.

The chain carries TRBV5-4 and TRBJ2-3, with 8 nucleotides matching TRBD2. This CDR3 region has 15 residues. Germline lookup yields CDR1 SGHNT and CDR2 YYREEE (reference sequence). V was pared by 5 bases and J by 2 bases, with 7 bases of the junction left unmatched. CDR3 in DNA: TGTGCCAGCAGTTTGACTAGCGTGCTCACAGATACGCAGTATTTT. This translates into CASSLTSVLTDTQYF.